These 4 T cell receptor beta chains were all obtained from the same sample, sequenced in a study of blood T cells in healthy people across ages. For the second PCR, which ran for about 6 to 12 cycles, a sample-barcoded 5' primer and a J-beta primer mix were used. TCRdb redid the calling of the 5' RACE reads with MiXCR, one entry per CDR3 protein. The sample records 1.5 million to 2 million distinct CDR3 sequences, roughly 49% being singletons. The specimen was blood. These receptors came from a woman between 40 and 55 years old in good health.

The rearrangement uses TRBV7-2 and TRBJ2-5, with D possibly called TRBD1 or TRBD2 (5 bases each). The CDR3 contains 15 residues. CDR1 SGHTA and CDR2 FQGNSA come from the germline V gene. Trimming shortened V by 7 bases and J by 5 bases, and 20 bases separated the two germline ends. CDR3 protein: CASKPGTARGETQYF. As DNA, the CDR3 is TGTGCCAGCAAACCCGGGACCGCGAGAGGGGAGACCCAGTACTTC.

This clonotype was detected only a few times. The chain has TRBV29-1 and TRBJ2-5; 9 nucleotides match TRBD1. This CDR3 spans 12 amino acids. Germline V lookup: CDR1 SQVTM, CDR2 ANQGSEA. J lost 3 bases, V lost 7 bases, and 3 bases had no gene match. As DNA, the CDR3 is TGCAGCGATTGGGACAGGGAAGAGACCCAGTACTTC. Translating gives CSDWDREETQYF.

This chain joins TRBV2 and TRBJ1-6; TRBD1 agrees at 10 bases. This CDR3 is built from 13 residues. Looked up from germline, CDR1 is SNHLY and CDR2 is FYNNEI. V was pared by 8 bases and J by 8 bases, with 3 bases of the junction left unmatched. Here the CDR3 DNA reads TGTGCCAGCCTGGGACAGGGGCATTCACCCCTCCACTTT. It translates to CASLGQGHSPLHF.

This clonotype has a handful of counts. This chain connects TRBV20-1 to TRBJ2-1; 7 bases agree with TRBD1. The V and J ends lost 6 bases and 2 bases, in that order; junction bases with no gene match: 10. Germline-derived CDR1 and CDR2 are DFQATT and SNEGSKA (reference sequence). This CDR3 spans 15 amino acids. CDR3 sequence reads: CSAGRRDRAYNEQFF. DNA for the CDR3: TGCAGTGCCGGACGTCGGGACAGAGCCTACAATGAGCAGTTCTTC.